Shown below are 13 T cell receptor beta chains from a single sample sequenced in a study of regulatory T cells in long-lasting Graves disease. Assembly of TCR beta libraries relied on iRepertoire HTBI primers together with Arm-PCR of CDR3 regions. TCRdb re-derived calls from the multiplex PCR reads in MiXCR, one entry per CDR3 protein. In the table there are approximately 290,000 distinct CDR3 sequences, 20% to 25% of which are singletons. The time point was: persistent/refractory GD, antithyroid drugs over 5 years with positive TRAb. The TCR library was made from RNA that had been extracted from PBMCs in TRIzol. Material: peripheral blood mononuclear cells (PBMCs), obtained when the disease was refractory, from a patient treated with antithyroid drugs. These receptors originate from a female donor with Graves disease.

In this sample, this clonotype turned up many times. The rearrangement links TRBV7-9 to TRBJ2-5; tentatively, D is TRBD1 or TRBD2 (5 bases each). Looked up from germline, CDR1 is SEHNR and CDR2 is FQNEAQ (reference sequence). The CDR3 contains 13 residues. V dropped 11 bases and J dropped 4 bases, with 17 bases sitting between them. The CDR3 sequence is CAWGPAYSETQYF. In DNA, the CDR3 is TGTGCCTGGGGACCAGCCTACTCAGAGACCCAGTACTTC.

This clonotype has more than one count but fewer than ten. V is TRBV2 and J is TRBJ2-2; D is possibly TRBD1 (6 bases). The CDR3 has 16 amino acids. V was shortened by 7 bases and J by 4 bases, with 19 bases between the two germline ends. Germline V gives CDR1 SNHLY, CDR2 FYNNEI. The CDR3 DNA sequence: TGTGCCAGCAACCATCCCCGCCAGGGGACCACCGGGGAGCTGTTTTTT. Protein: CASNHPRQGTTGELFF.

This clonotype occurred many times. The V and J genes are TRBV9 and TRBJ1-1, with 7 bases lining up with TRBD1. With 2 bases clipped from V and 1 base from J, the junction kept 5 bases outside the gene matches. Germline CDR1 SGDLS, CDR2 YYNGEE. The CDR3 sequence is 15 residues long. CDR3 loop: CASSVEDRANTEAFF. The CDR3 nucleotides are TGTGCCAGCAGCGTGGAAGACAGGGCGAACACTGAAGCTTTCTTT.

This clonotype has a handful of counts. The chain employs TRBV18 and TRBJ1-2, with 7 bases lining up with TRBD1. This CDR3 contains 11 residues. Looked up from germline, CDR1 is KGHSH and CDR2 is LQKENI. The ends lost 6 bases at V and 6 bases at J; junction bases unmatched: 1. CDR3 sequence reads: CASSQGDGYTF. The CDR3 DNA reads as TGTGCCAGCTCGCAGGGGGATGGCTACACCTTC.

The genes are TRBV14 and TRBJ1-5, with a weak D call TRBD1 (5 bases). V was cut by 1 base and J by 10 bases, with 14 bases left in between. In germline, CDR1 is SGHDN, CDR2 FVKESK. The length of the CDR3 is 14 residues. CDR3 residues: CASSQGQYPSPQHF. Here the CDR3 DNA reads TGTGCCAGCAGCCAAGGACAGTATCCGTCACCCCAGCATTTT.

This clonotype came up a few times. The chain couples TRBV9 to TRBJ2-6; D unclear. Germline V gene lookup returns CDR1 SGDLS and CDR2 YYNGEE. The CDR3 sequence is 16 residues long. Deletions cut 3 bases from V and 2 bases from J, with 12 bases between. The CDR3 bases are TGTGCCAGCAGCGCGCAATCCACCCCTGGGGCCAACGTCCTGACTTTC. As protein: CASSAQSTPGANVLTF.

The V call is TRBV6-2 or TRBV6-3, the J call TRBJ2-4, with D possibly called TRBD1 or TRBD2 (5 bases each). The CDR3 has 14 residues. The germline CDR1 and CDR2 sequences are MNHEY and SVGEGT. With 0 bases removed from V and 9 bases from J, the gap between germline ends came to 12 bases. This CDR3 reads CASSYSRDAGIQYF. As DNA, the CDR3 is TGTGCCAGCAGTTACTCCCGGGACGCCGGCATTCAGTACTTC.

This clonotype was counted many times. J is TRBJ2-7 and V is TRBV27; 7 nucleotides agree with TRBD2. The V gene's germline CDR1 is MNHEY and CDR2 SMNVEV (reference sequence). The CDR3 is made up of 14 amino acids. V trimming: 4 bases; J trimming: 6 bases; junction bases outside the gene matches: 9. CDR3 loop: CASSSSGTIGEQYF. DNA of the CDR3: TGTGCCAGCAGTTCCTCCGGGACTATAGGCGAGCAGTACTTC.

This clonotype was seen many times. The V and J genes are TRBV12-3 or TRBV12-4 and TRBJ1-5, with D possibly being TRBD1 (5 bases). The ends were cut back, 3 bases at V and 1 base at J, with 13 bases in the middle. CDR3 length equals 16 residues. As DNA, the CDR3 is TGTGCCAGCAGTTTGATGCAGGGTTTCAGCAATCAGCCCCAGCATTTT. This translates into CASSLMQGFSNQPQHF.

This clonotype has at least ten counts. The V gene is TRBV30, the J gene TRBJ2-5; D remains ambiguous. CDR1 is GTSNPN, CDR2 SVGIG, per germline (reference sequence). The V end lost 5 bases, the J end lost 3 bases, and 13 bases lay between the germline ends. The CDR3 is 13 residues long. The CDR3 sequence: CAWAPGSEETQYF. The CDR3 coding sequence is TGTGCCTGGGCCCCCGGCTCGGAAGAGACCCAGTACTTC.

V usage is TRBV20-1 and J usage is TRBJ2-1; 9 bases align to TRBD2. Per germline, CDR1 DFQATT and CDR2 SNEGSKA (reference sequence). The CDR3 is 18 residues long. V dropped 2 bases and J dropped 4; count of bases not matched to a gene: 15. CDR3 nucleotides: TGCAGTGCTAGATCATCCGCGGGTAGCGGGAGATTGTACAATGAGCAGTTCTTC. This encodes CSARSSAGSGRLYNEQFF.

This clonotype has just a few counts. This sequence joins TRBV30 and TRBJ2-3; D not certain. V dropped 3 bases and J dropped 3 bases, with 10 bases sitting between them. The length of the CDR3 is 13 residues. Germline CDR1 is GTSNPN and CDR2 is SVGIG (reference sequence). The CDR3 here is CAWSESETDTQYF. CDR3 in DNA: TGTGCCTGGAGCGAGTCGGAGACAGATACGCAGTATTTT.

The J gene is TRBJ2-1, the V gene TRBV27, with D unresolved. The V and J ends lost 5 bases and 9 bases respectively, with 14 bases between them. Germline V gene lookup returns CDR1 MNHEY and CDR2 SMNVEV (reference sequence). The CDR3 has 13 residues. This CDR3 is CASSLRDSLEQFF. CDR3 sequence (DNA): TGTGCCAGCAGTCTAAGGGATAGTCTTGAGCAGTTCTTC.